This T cell receptor beta chain was sequenced for a study of blood T cells in healthy people across ages. Study-wide points: Roughly linear declines in TCR beta diversity per million T cells occurred with age.

The germline gives CDR1 MNHEY, CDR2 SVGAGI. Trimming left V 0 bases short and J 0 bases short, with 15 bases between. The length of the CDR3 is 17 residues. This clonotype was seen ten or more times. Its specificity is not known. PCR was performed a second time for about 6 to 11 cycles using a sample-barcoded 5' primer and a J-beta primer mix. Tags on each cDNA molecule came from a template-switch adaptor with 12 random nucleotides. Via MiXCR, TCRdb re-called the 5' RACE reads, giving one row per CDR3 protein. Found here are 710,000 or so distinct CDR3 sequences, roughly 30% of them singletons; the top ten hold 15% to 19%.

This clonotype was obtained from a woman aged 80 or over in good health. V is TRBV6-5 and J is TRBJ2-7; possible D gene TRBD2, 6 bases. Sequencing was performed on blood. CDR3 bases: TGTGCCAGCAGTTACTCGCAGCTCGCGGGGAGCTCCTACGAGCAGTACTTC. Protein: CASSYSQLAGSSYEQYF.